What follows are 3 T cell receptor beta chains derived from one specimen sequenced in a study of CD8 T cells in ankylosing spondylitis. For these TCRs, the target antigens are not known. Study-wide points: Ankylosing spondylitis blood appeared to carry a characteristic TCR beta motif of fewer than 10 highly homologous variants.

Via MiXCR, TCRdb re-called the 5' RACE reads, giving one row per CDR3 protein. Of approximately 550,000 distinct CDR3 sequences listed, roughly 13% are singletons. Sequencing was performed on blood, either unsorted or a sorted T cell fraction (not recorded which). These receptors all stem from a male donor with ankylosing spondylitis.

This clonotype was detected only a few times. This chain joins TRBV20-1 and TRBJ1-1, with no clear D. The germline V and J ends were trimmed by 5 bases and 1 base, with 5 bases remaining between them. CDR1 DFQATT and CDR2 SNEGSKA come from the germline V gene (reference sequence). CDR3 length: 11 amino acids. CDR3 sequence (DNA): TGCAGTGCTGTCACGAACACTGAAGCTTTCTTT. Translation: CSAVTNTEAFF.

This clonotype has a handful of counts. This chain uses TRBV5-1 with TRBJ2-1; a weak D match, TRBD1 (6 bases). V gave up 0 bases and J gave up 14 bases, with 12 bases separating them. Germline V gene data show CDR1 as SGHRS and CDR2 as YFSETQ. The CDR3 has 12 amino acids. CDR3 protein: CASSLEQGQKFF. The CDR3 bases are TGCGCCAGCAGCTTGGAACAGGGACAAAAGTTCTTC.

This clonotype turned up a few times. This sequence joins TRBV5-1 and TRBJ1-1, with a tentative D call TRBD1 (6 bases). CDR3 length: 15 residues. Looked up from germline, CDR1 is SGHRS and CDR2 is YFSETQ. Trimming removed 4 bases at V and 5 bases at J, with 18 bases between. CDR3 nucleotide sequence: TGCGCCAGCAGCCCCGCCCAGGGGCGGCGGACTGAAGCTTTCTTT. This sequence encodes CASSPAQGRRTEAFF.